Following are 20 T cell receptor beta chains from one sample sequenced in a study of T cell repertoires in cytomegalovirus infection. These TCRs are of unknown antigen specificity. TCRdb processed the reads anew with MiXCR; each CDR3 protein has one entry. The data contain 750,000 to 900,000 distinct CDR3 sequences, about 27% of them singletons. This sample comprised cultured CD8+ T cells from PBMCs, obtained from culture after CMV antigen stimulation. These receptors originate from a human donor in good health (CMV status not recorded). Some clones in this sample may be carry-over from other donors' samples.

The genes are TRBV7-3 and TRBJ1-1, with a tentative D call TRBD1 (5 bases). CDR3 length: 17 amino acids. Germline loops: CDR1 SGHTA, CDR2 FQGTGA. Trimming took 2 bases from V and 1 from J, leaving 17 bases between them. The CDR3: CASSLAGPGTPNTEAFF. The CDR3 nucleotides are TGTGCCAGCAGCTTAGCGGGCCCCGGGACCCCGAACACTGAAGCTTTCTTT.

V gene TRBV6-2 or TRBV6-3 combines with J gene TRBJ2-5; D is uncertain. Trimming removed 2 bases at V and 7 bases at J, with 8 bases between. Germline CDR1 reads MNHEY; CDR2 reads SVGEGT. CDR3 length: 12 residues. The CDR3 coding sequence is TGTGCCAGCAGTTACCCAGAGGTGACCCAGTACTTC. Translation: CASSYPEVTQYF.

CDR3 nucleotide sequence: TGTGCCAGCAGTTGGACAGGAATCGAGCAGTTCTTC. Its translation: CASSWTGIEQFF. The chain employs TRBV27 and TRBJ2-1; 7 nucleotides align to TRBD1. From germline, CDR1 is MNHEY and CDR2 SMNVEV (reference sequence). The trim removed 4 bases at V and 10 bases at J, leaving 4 bases unmatched. The CDR3 length is 12 residues.

This clonotype has more than one count but fewer than ten. The chain joins TRBV7-9 to TRBJ2-1, with 12 bases aligning to TRBD2. The CDR3 runs 15 residues. The junction had 4 bases not matched to a gene; V was cut back by 5 bases and J by 5 bases. Germline values: CDR1 SEHNR, CDR2 FQNEAQ (reference sequence). CDR3 loop: CASSPRLAGDNEQFF. CDR3 bases: TGTGCCAGCAGCCCTCGACTAGCGGGAGACAATGAGCAGTTCTTC.

The chain combines TRBV4-1 with TRBJ1-1; D is possibly TRBD1 (5 bases). The CDR3 consists of 15 residues. V lost 0 bases to trimming and J lost 1 base, with 9 bases between them. Germline V gives CDR1 MGHRA, CDR2 YSYEKL. The CDR3 region has the DNA TGCGCCAGCAGCCAAGATTCCAGGGCGAACACTGAAGCTTTCTTT. Its protein product is CASSQDSRANTEAFF.

The chain uses TRBV9 and TRBJ2-1; 9 nucleotides match TRBD2. Germline V gene data show CDR1 as SGDLS and CDR2 as YYNGEE. This CDR3 comprises 14 residues. V was pared by 3 bases and J by 8 bases, with 6 bases of the junction left unmatched. CDR3 coding DNA: TGTGCCAGCAGCGGCGGGGGGGCCACTGATGAGCAGTTCTTC. It encodes CASSGGGATDEQFF.

The chain recombines TRBV12-5 with TRBJ1-2; TRBD1 matches 10 bases. The CDR3 loop spans 15 amino acids. V shed 1 base and J 7 bases; nucleotides not matched to a gene: 6. Germline V gene lookup returns CDR1 LGHNT and CDR2 FRNRAP. Here the CDR3 reads CASGLALTGGGGYTF. DNA of the CDR3: TGTGCTAGTGGTTTGGCCCTGACAGGGGGCGGTGGCTACACCTTC.

This clonotype has more than one count but fewer than ten. This sequence joins TRBV27 and TRBJ2-5, with D hard to call. This CDR3 contains 13 residues. V was shortened by 5 bases and J by 4 bases, with 11 bases between the two germline ends. CDR1 is MNHEY, CDR2 SMNVEV, per germline (reference sequence). The CDR3 nucleotides read TGTGCCAGCAGTGCTCTATCGGTAGAGACCCAGTACTTC. Residues: CASSALSVETQYF.

The chain is built from TRBV19 and TRBJ1-1; 7 nucleotides match TRBD1. Germline V gives CDR1 LNHDA, CDR2 SQIVND (reference sequence). V shed 3 bases and J 7 bases; nucleotides not matched to a gene: 5. This CDR3 has 13 residues. Here the CDR3 reads CASSMEGADEAFF. Here the CDR3 DNA reads TGTGCCAGTAGTATGGAGGGGGCTGATGAAGCTTTCTTT. Full variable domain (remainder filled in from reference TRBV19 and TRBJ1-1): DGGITQSPKYLFRKEGQNVTLSCEQNLNHDAMYWYRQDPGQGLRLIYYSQIVNDFQKGDIAEGYSVSREKKESFPLTVTSAQKNPTAFYLCASSMEGADEAFFGQGTRLTVV.

This clonotype has a count of ten or more. In DNA form, the CDR3 reads TGTGCCAGCAGCCTAAGGGGGGGCCTTTTCAATGAGCAGTTCTTC. Its protein is CASSLRGGLFNEQFF. This chain uses TRBV7-6 with TRBJ2-1; perhaps TRBD2 as D (7 bases). The V and J ends lost 5 bases and 6 bases respectively, with 17 bases between them. This CDR3 has 15 residues. Germline-derived CDR1 and CDR2 are SGHVS and FNYEAQ.

This clonotype was observed a few times. This chain links TRBV2 with TRBJ2-2; D is ambiguous. Trimming left V 3 bases short and J 3 bases short, with 11 bases between. CDR3 size: 15 residues. The germline V gene encodes CDR1 SNHLY and CDR2 FYNNEI. CDR3 in DNA: TGTGCCAGCAGTGAGTGGGAACCGGACACCGGGGAGCTGTTTTTT. Translated: CASSEWEPDTGELFF.

This clonotype was seen many times. The J gene is TRBJ1-6, the V gene TRBV7-6, with TRBD1 matching 9 bases. Trimming removed 1 base from V and 8 bases from J; junction bases left unmatched: 6. CDR1 is SGHVS, CDR2 FNYEAQ, per germline. CDR3 length equals 16 residues. The CDR3 DNA reads TGTGCCAGCAGCTTAGGACAGGGGGTTTTCGATTCACCCCTCCACTTT. As protein: CASSLGQGVFDSPLHF.

This clonotype showed up just a few times. The chain combines TRBV7-9 with TRBJ2-1, with 9 bases that match TRBD1. Germline trimming cut 4 bases from V and 7 bases from J; bases unmatched to any gene: 8. This CDR3 has 15 amino acids. Per germline, CDR1 SEHNR and CDR2 FQNEAQ (reference sequence). The CDR3 loop reads CASSSTDRGGNEQFF. DNA of the CDR3: TGTGCCAGCAGCTCGACGGACAGGGGCGGGAATGAGCAGTTCTTC.

The sample holds a few counts of this clonotype. The rearrangement joins TRBV27 to TRBJ1-6, with unresolved D. V was cut by 7 bases and J by 8 bases, with 15 bases left in between. Germline CDR1 MNHEY, CDR2 SMNVEV (reference sequence). CDR3 length: 14 amino acids. The CDR3 bases are TGTGCCAGCACCAATAACCGCCTGGATTCACCCCTCCACTTT. Protein sequence: CASTNNRLDSPLHF.

A word on this clonotype: A clone one base away is much larger, so this may be a read error. Since the CDR3 does not end with the conserved phenylalanine or tryptophan, this likely comes from a read error. The V and J genes are TRBV7-2 and TRBJ2-1; 9 bases fit TRBD2. The CDR3 contains 16 residues. J was trimmed by 4 bases and V by 5 bases; bases with no gene match: 9. CDR1 is SGHTA and CDR2 is FQGNSA in the germline V gene. CDR3 loop: CASSLYLAGTYNEQFI. In DNA, the CDR3 is TGTGCCAGCAGCCTCTATCTAGCGGGGACTTACAATGAGCAGTTCATC.

Only a few counts were recorded for this clonotype. The rearrangement joins TRBV6-2 or TRBV6-3 to TRBJ2-7; a possible D gene is TRBD2 (5 bases). Germline V gene lookup returns CDR1 MNHEY and CDR2 SVGEGT. The CDR3 contains 15 residues. Trimming removed 0 bases from V and 4 bases from J, with 13 bases in between. The CDR3 DNA reads TGTGCCAGCAGTTACTCGAGGGAGTTTGGGTACGAGCAGTACGTC. It translates to CASSYSREFGYEQYV.

This clonotype was counted between two and nine times. This chain links TRBV27 with TRBJ2-7, with 7 bases that match TRBD2. Trimming took 5 bases from V and 0 from J; bases not matched to a gene: 4. The CDR3 is 14 amino acids. The germline CDR1 and CDR2 sequences are MNHEY and SMNVEV (reference sequence). The CDR3 nucleotides read TGTGCCAGCAGTCACGGGGGGAGCTCCTACGAGCAGTACGTC. Protein: CASSHGGSSYEQYV.

The sample holds a few counts of this clonotype. The rearrangement links TRBV7-9 to TRBJ2-1; D ambiguous. The V gene's germline CDR1 is SEHNR and CDR2 FQNEAQ (reference sequence). V dropped 2 bases and J dropped 5 bases, with 4 bases sitting between them. The CDR3 sequence is 12 residues long. The CDR3 nucleotides are TGTGCCAGCAGCTTAAACAACAATGAGCAGTTCTTC. Residues: CASSLNNNEQFF.

The CDR3 region is CASSQDAPQGNQPQHF. DNA for the CDR3: TGTGCCAGCAGCCAAGATGCCCCACAGGGGAACCAGCCCCAGCATTTT. The chain couples TRBV4-2 to TRBJ1-5, with 7 bases matching TRBD1. Trimming at V came to 0 bases and at J to 7 bases, leaving 9 bases not matched to a gene. Looked up from germline, CDR1 is LGHNA and CDR2 is YNFKEQ. The CDR3 is 16 residues long.

Of note for this clonotype: With a much larger clone just one base away, this may be a read error. V usage is TRBV11-1 and J usage is TRBJ2-1; possibly TRBD2 for D (6 bases). The germline V gene has CDR1 SGHAT and CDR2 FQDESV (reference sequence). V was trimmed by 3 bases and J by 5 bases, leaving 8 bases between them. The CDR3 totals 13 residues. This chain's CDR3 is CASSFPSDNEQFF. In DNA, the CDR3 is TGTGCCAGCAGCTTTCCTAGCGACAATGAGCAGTTCTTC.